Sequencing of this T cell receptor beta chain was carried out in a study of identical twins. MiXCR, run by TCRdb on the 5' RACE reads, gives a single entry per CDR3 protein. The sample has about 530,000 distinct CDR3 sequences; 20% to 25% are singletons. After removal of 0 bases from V and 3 bases from J, the junction contained 6 bases not matched to a gene. The CDR3 has 16 amino acids. Germline values: CDR1 SGHRS, CDR2 YFSETQ. These data are also associated with another study on yellow fever vaccine responses in identical twins.

The rearrangement links TRBV5-1 to TRBJ2-3, with 8 bases aligning to TRBD1. The sequence came from a woman younger than 35 in good health. Sequenced: CD4+ T cells sorted from blood. The chain's CDR3 is CASSLDRGFRTDTQYF. CDR3 DNA: TGCGCCAGCAGCTTGGACAGGGGGTTTCGGACAGATACGCAGTATTTT.